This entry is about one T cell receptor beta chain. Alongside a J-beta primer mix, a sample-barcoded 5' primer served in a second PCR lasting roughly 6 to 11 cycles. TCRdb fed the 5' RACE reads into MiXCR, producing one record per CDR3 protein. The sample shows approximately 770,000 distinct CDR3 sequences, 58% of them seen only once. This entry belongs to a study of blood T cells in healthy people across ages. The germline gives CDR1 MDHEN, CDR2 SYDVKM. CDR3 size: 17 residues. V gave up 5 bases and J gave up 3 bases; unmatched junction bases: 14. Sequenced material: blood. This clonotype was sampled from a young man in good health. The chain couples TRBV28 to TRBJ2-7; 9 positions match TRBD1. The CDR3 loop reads CASSKGQGTRGYYEQYF. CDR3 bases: TGTGCCAGCAGTAAAGGACAGGGGACTCGAGGCTACTACGAGCAGTACTTC. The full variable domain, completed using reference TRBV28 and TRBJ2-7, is DVKVTQSSRYLVKRTGEKVFLECVQDMDHENMFWYRQDPGLGLRLIYFSYDVKMKEKGDIPEGYSVSREKKERFSLILESASTNQTSMYLCASSKGQGTRGYYEQYFGPGTRLTVT.